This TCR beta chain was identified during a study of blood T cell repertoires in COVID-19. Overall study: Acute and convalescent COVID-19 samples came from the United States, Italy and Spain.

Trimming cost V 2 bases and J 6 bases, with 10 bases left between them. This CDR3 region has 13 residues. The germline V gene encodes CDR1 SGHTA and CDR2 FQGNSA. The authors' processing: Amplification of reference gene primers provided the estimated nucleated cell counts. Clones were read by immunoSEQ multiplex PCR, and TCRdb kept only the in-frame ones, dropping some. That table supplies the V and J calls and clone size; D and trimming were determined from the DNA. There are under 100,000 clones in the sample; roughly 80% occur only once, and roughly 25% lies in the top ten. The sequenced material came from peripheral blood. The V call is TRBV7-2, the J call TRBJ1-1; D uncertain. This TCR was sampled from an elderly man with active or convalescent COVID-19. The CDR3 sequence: CASSLKSRAEAFF. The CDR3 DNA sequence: TGTGCCAGCAGCTTAAAGTCACGAGCTGAAGCTTTCTTT.